The next 26 T cell receptor beta chains were all read from a single sample in a study of CD8+ T cells in alopecia areata. Extracted RNA was reverse transcribed, and the resulting cDNA served as sequencing template. The method was immunoSEQ multiplex PCR; TCRdb's version includes in-frame clones alone and lacks a portion of them. Found here are 110,000 or so clones, roughly 68% of them singletons; the top ten hold around 2.7%. The specimen was CD4+ T cells sorted from blood. The source of these receptors is a human donor in good health.

This rearrangement joins TRBV7-2 to TRBJ2-5; 9 nucleotides match TRBD2. The J call may be incorrect, as the DNA end agrees better with TRBJ2-7. The CDR3 totals 17 residues. CDR1 and CDR2 (germline): SGHTA, FQGNSA. This CDR3 reads CASSLVGSGGSRIEQYF. In DNA, the CDR3 is TGTGCCAGCAGCTTAGTTGGTAGCGGGGGAAGCAGAATCGAGCAGTACTTC.

The gene calls are TRBV19 and TRBJ1-2; 12 nucleotides agree with TRBD1. The CDR3 is 14 amino acids. The germline V gene encodes CDR1 LNHDA and CDR2 SQIVND (reference sequence). J was trimmed by 7 bases and V by 8 bases; bases with no gene match: 8. CDR3 bases: TGTGCCAGTCGTGGGACAGGGGGCGCGGGTGGCTACACCTTC. Translation: CASRGTGGAGGYTF.

This chain links TRBV4-1 with TRBJ2-1; D unclear. V gave up 1 base and J gave up 1 base, with 14 bases separating them. This CDR3 is 17 amino acids long. Per the germline V gene, CDR1 is MGHRA and CDR2 is YSYEKL. CDR3 residues: CASSQVDMGWSYNEQFF. DNA of the CDR3: TGCGCCAGCAGCCAAGTAGATATGGGGTGGTCCTACAATGAGCAGTTCTTC.

The rearrangement joins TRBV10-1 to TRBJ2-3; D remains unclear. Trimming left V 8 bases short and J 0 bases short, with 9 bases between. This CDR3 has 13 amino acids. Germline V CDR1 and CDR2: WNHNN, SYGVQD (reference sequence). In nucleotides, the CDR3 is TGCGCCAGCGGGCTTCCTAGCACAGATACGCAGTATTTT. Protein: CASGLPSTDTQYF.

The chain uses TRBV11-2 and TRBJ1-4, with 8 bases that match TRBD1. CDR1 SGHAT and CDR2 FQNNGV come from the germline V gene. This CDR3 is built from 11 residues. After removal of 4 bases from V and 13 bases from J, the junction contained 2 bases not matched to a gene. DNA for the CDR3: TGTGCCAGCAGCTCCGGACAGGGACTGTTTTTT. Translation: CASSSGQGLFF.

This clone was observed at least ten times. The rearrangement links TRBV4-1 to TRBJ2-1; D uncertain. The germline V gene encodes CDR1 MGHRA and CDR2 YSYEKL. The ends were cut back, 5 bases at V and 0 bases at J, with 14 bases in the middle. This CDR3 has 16 amino acids. In DNA form, the CDR3 reads TGCGCCAGCAGCAGCCCACTCTCCAGCTCCTACAATGAGCAGTTCTTC. Its protein product is CASSSPLSSSYNEQFF.

The chain is built from TRBV4-1 and TRBJ1-5; D unresolved. This CDR3 has 16 amino acids. The V end lost 0 bases, the J end lost 3 bases, and 12 bases lay between the germline ends. CDR1 and CDR2 from the germline V gene are MGHRA and YSYEKL. Here the CDR3 reads CASSQEIGRDNQPQHF. The CDR3, as DNA: TGCGCCAGCAGCCAAGAAATTGGCAGAGACAATCAGCCCCAGCATTTT.

This clone was observed a single time. J is TRBJ2-1 and V is TRBV15; D gene uncertain. Trimming stripped 8 bases from V and 5 bases from J, with 10 bases between. Germline V lookup: CDR1 LNHNV, CDR2 YYDKDF (reference sequence). This CDR3 spans 12 amino acids. CDR3 amino acids: CATLGDNNEQFF. In nucleotides, the CDR3 is TGTGCCACCCTGGGCGATAACAATGAGCAGTTCTTC.

This clone was found a few times. The chain employs TRBV7-9 and TRBJ2-3; 8 bases map to TRBD2. The CDR3 loop spans 15 amino acids. Germline CDR1 SEHNR, CDR2 FQNEAQ (reference sequence). V trimming: 5 bases; J trimming: 0 bases; junction bases outside the gene matches: 4. This CDR3 reads CASSQLAASTDTQYF. CDR3 nucleotide sequence: TGTGCCAGCAGCCAACTAGCGGCTAGCACAGATACGCAGTATTTT.

This clone was counted between two and nine times. J is TRBJ2-7 and V is TRBV28; D tentatively fits TRBD1 or TRBD2 (5 bases each). CDR1 is MDHEN, CDR2 SYDVKM, per germline. The CDR3 covers 15 residues. Between the trimmed V and J ends, which lost 6 bases and 0 bases, there was a span of 15 bases. The CDR3: CASSPGTESSYEQYF. The DNA of the CDR3 is TGTGCCAGCAGCCCCGGGACGGAGAGCTCCTACGAGCAGTACTTC.

The sample holds one count of this clone. CDR3 sequence: CSHGAGKGETQYF. CDR3 coding DNA: TGCAGCCATGGGGCAGGAAAGGGAGAGACCCAGTACTTC. The chain joins TRBV29-1 to TRBJ2-5; TRBD1 might be the D (5 bases). The CDR3 has 13 amino acids. The V end was cut by 8 bases, the J end by 4 bases, with 17 bases between. The germline gives CDR1 SQVTM, CDR2 ANQGSEA.

The chain has TRBV4-1 and TRBJ2-4; 9 bases line up with TRBD1. The V gene's germline CDR1 is MGHRA and CDR2 YSYEKL. CDR3 length: 17 amino acids. J lost 6 bases, V lost 5 bases, and 14 bases had no gene match. This chain's CDR3 is CASSLGPITGGRNIQYF. The CDR3 DNA sequence: TGCGCCAGCAGCTTAGGCCCCATTACAGGGGGCAGAAACATTCAGTACTTC.

The gene calls are TRBV30 and TRBJ2-3; 11 bases align to TRBD1. Unmatched junction bases numbered 10, after V lost 3 bases and J lost 2 bases. Germline V gene data show CDR1 as GTSNPN and CDR2 as SVGIG (reference sequence). The CDR3 has 17 amino acids. The CDR3 spells CAWRSFGQGAITDTQYF. The CDR3 DNA reads TGTGCCTGGAGAAGTTTCGGACAGGGGGCGATCACAGATACGCAGTATTTT.

The chain is built from TRBV19 and TRBJ2-7, with no clear D. Germline V CDR1 and CDR2: LNHDA, SQIVND (reference sequence). CDR3 length: 14 residues. V was cut by 6 bases and J by 3 bases, with 15 bases left in between. Here the CDR3 reads CASSRRTRHYEQYF. The CDR3 DNA reads TGTGCCAGTAGCCGCAGGACCAGGCACTACGAGCAGTACTTC.

The V gene is TRBV29-1, the J gene TRBJ1-2, with D tentatively TRBD1 (5 bases). The V end was cut by 4 bases, the J end by 6 bases, with 12 bases between. This CDR3 region has 12 residues. The germline CDR1 and CDR2 sequences are SQVTM and ANQGSEA. CDR3 protein: CSVVGQGNGYTF. As DNA, the CDR3 is TGCAGCGTTGTGGGGCAGGGTAATGGCTACACCTTC.

J is TRBJ1-2 and V is TRBV9; D not resolved. V dropped 5 bases and J dropped 2 bases, with 16 bases sitting between them. CDR3 length: 15 amino acids. CDR1 is SGDLS and CDR2 is YYNGEE in the germline V gene. CDR3 nucleotide sequence: TGTGCCAGCAGGACTACCCAAGTCGGGAACTATGGCTACACCTTC. The encoded protein is CASRTTQVGNYGYTF.

Written as DNA, the CDR3 is TGTGCCAGCAGCTTTTTGGGCCAAAAAAACATTCAGTACTTC. It is translated as CASSFLGQKNIQYF. The V and J genes are TRBV7-2 and TRBJ2-4; D remains unclear. The CDR3 is 14 residues long. Germline loops: CDR1 SGHTA, CDR2 FQGNSA. Between the trimmed V and J ends, which lost 3 bases and 4 bases, there was a span of 10 bases. Filled out from reference TRBV7-2 and TRBJ2-4, the complete variable domain reads GAGVSQSPSNKVTEKGKDVELRCDPISGHTALYWYRQSLGQGLEFLIYFQGNSAPDKSGLPSDRFSAERTGGSVSTLTIQRTQQEDSAVYLCASSFLGQKNIQYFGAGTRLSVL.

This chain uses TRBV27 with TRBJ2-3; D perhaps matches TRBD2 (6 bases). V was pared by 0 bases and J by 1 base, with 11 bases between. Looked up from germline, CDR1 is MNHEY and CDR2 is SMNVEV (reference sequence). The CDR3 extends over 16 amino acids. The CDR3 coding sequence is TGTGCCAGCAGTTTATCTCGGGGGTCGGGCACAGATACGCAGTATTTT. Its translation: CASSLSRGSGTDTQYF.

By proportion, this clone is medium-sized. The chain carries TRBV7-6 and TRBJ2-1; D remains ambiguous. The V gene's germline CDR1 is SGHVS and CDR2 FNYEAQ. The V end lost 5 bases, the J end lost 9 bases, and 14 bases lay between the germline ends. This CDR3 has 13 amino acids. The CDR3 nucleotides read TGTGCCAGCAGCGCAGACCTTCTAACTGAGCAGTTCTTC. This encodes CASSADLLTEQFF.

This clone was seen more than once but under ten times. J is TRBJ1-2 and V is TRBV5-4, with a weak D call TRBD1 (6 bases). Trimming removed 2 bases from V and 2 bases from J, with 10 bases in between. The germline V gene encodes CDR1 SGHNT and CDR2 YYREEE (reference sequence). The CDR3 runs 14 residues. The CDR3 here is CASSLLTGNYGYTF. In nucleotides, the CDR3 is TGTGCCAGCAGCTTACTCACAGGGAACTATGGCTACACCTTC.

This sequence joins TRBV30 and TRBJ2-4, with 7 bases matching TRBD1. Trimming removed 4 bases from V and 7 bases from J; junction bases left unmatched: 10. The CDR3 runs to 14 residues. Per the germline V gene, CDR1 is GTSNPN and CDR2 is SVGIG (reference sequence). In DNA form, the CDR3 reads TGTGCCTGGATCCCGAAGGGACAGTTTAACATTCAGTACTTC. It translates to CAWIPKGQFNIQYF.

The table lists this clone with a few counts. V and J are TRBV29-1 and TRBJ2-7, with D possibly called TRBD1 or TRBD2 (5 bases each). This CDR3 region has 13 residues. Per the germline V gene, CDR1 is SQVTM and CDR2 is ANQGSEA. Between the trimmed V and J ends, which lost 3 bases and 2 bases, there was a span of 11 bases. The chain's CDR3 is CSVETGPPYEQYF. CDR3 nucleotides: TGCAGCGTTGAGACGGGGCCCCCCTACGAGCAGTACTTC.

V gene TRBV25-1 combines with J gene TRBJ1-6; no definite D call. Germline CDR1 MGHDK, CDR2 SYGVNS. CDR3 length: 15 residues. V was cut by 1 base and J by 10 bases, with 14 bases left in between. CDR3 coding DNA: TGTGCCAGCAGTGAATTTACCGGGATCCTCTCACCCCTCCACTTT. As protein: CASSEFTGILSPLHF.

This sequence joins TRBV6-5 and TRBJ1-3; no reliable D call. There are 14 residues in the CDR3. Trimming took off 0 bases at V and 1 base at J, with 4 bases between the two ends. Germline CDR1 is MNHEY and CDR2 is SVGAGI. The CDR3 sequence is CASSYSGSGNTIYF. The CDR3 region has the DNA TGTGCCAGCAGTTACTCGGGGTCTGGAAACACCATATATTTT.

This chain uses TRBV13 with TRBJ2-3, with D possibly TRBD1 on 6 matching bases. This CDR3 is 17 amino acids long. The germline gives CDR1 PRHDT, CDR2 FYEKMQ (reference sequence). Trimming cost V 1 base and J 4 bases, with 18 bases left between them. The CDR3: CASSLVSKGVVADTQYF. CDR3 sequence (DNA): TGTGCCAGCAGCTTAGTGTCGAAGGGGGTAGTCGCAGATACGCAGTATTTT.

The rearrangement joins TRBV10-3 to TRBJ2-2; no clear D. Trimming stripped 4 bases from V and 6 bases from J, with 9 bases between. CDR1 and CDR2 from the germline V gene are ENHRY and SYGVKD. The CDR3 runs 13 residues. The CDR3: CAISVDSAGELFF. The CDR3 DNA reads as TGTGCCATCAGTGTTGATTCAGCCGGGGAGCTGTTTTTT.